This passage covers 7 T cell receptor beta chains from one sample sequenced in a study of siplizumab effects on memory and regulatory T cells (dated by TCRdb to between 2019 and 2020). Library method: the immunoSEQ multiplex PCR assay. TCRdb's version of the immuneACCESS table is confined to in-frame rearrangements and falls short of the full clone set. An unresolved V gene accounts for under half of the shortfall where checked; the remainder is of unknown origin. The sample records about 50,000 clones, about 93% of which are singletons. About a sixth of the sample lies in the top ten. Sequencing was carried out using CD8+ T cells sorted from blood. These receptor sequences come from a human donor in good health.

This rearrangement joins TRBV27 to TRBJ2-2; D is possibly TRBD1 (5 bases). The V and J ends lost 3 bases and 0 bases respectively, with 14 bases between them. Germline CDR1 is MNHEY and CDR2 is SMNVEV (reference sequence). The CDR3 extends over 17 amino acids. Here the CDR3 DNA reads TGTGCCAGCAGTTTCGGATCAATACAGGCGAACACCGGGGAGCTGTTTTTT. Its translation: CASSFGSIQANTGELFF.

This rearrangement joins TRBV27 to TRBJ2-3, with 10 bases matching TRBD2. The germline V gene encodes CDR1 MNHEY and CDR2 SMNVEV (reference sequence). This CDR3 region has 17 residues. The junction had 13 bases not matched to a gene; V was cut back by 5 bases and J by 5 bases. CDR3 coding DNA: TGTGCCAGCAGTGGCGTCCTAGCGGGAGTTGGTTTAGATACGCAGTATTTT. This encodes CASSGVLAGVGLDTQYF.

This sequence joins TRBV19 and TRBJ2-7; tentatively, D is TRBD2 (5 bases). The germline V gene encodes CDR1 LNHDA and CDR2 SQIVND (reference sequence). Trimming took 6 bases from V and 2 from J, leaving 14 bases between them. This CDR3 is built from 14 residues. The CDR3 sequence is CASSLTPGAYEQYF. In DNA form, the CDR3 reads TGTGCCAGTAGCCTGACCCCCGGGGCCTACGAGCAGTACTTC.

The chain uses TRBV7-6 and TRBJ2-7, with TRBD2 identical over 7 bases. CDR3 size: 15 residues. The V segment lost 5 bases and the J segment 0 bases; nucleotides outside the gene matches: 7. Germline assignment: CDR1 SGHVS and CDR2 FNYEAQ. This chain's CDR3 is CASSPERGSSYEQYF. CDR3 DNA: TGTGCCAGCAGCCCAGAGCGGGGAAGCTCCTACGAGCAGTACTTC.

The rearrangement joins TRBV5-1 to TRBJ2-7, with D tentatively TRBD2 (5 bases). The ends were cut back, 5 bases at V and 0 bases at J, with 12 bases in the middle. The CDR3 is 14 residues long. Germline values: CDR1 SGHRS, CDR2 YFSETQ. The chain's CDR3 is CASRLTTSSYEQYF. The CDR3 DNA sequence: TGCGCCAGCAGATTGACTACGAGCTCCTACGAGCAGTACTTC.

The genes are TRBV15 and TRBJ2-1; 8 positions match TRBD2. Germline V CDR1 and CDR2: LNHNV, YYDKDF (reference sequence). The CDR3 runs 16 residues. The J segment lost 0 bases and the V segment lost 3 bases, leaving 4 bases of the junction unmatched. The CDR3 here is CATSSGRGASYNEQFF. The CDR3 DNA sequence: TGTGCCACCAGCAGCGGGAGGGGTGCCTCCTACAATGAGCAGTTCTTC.

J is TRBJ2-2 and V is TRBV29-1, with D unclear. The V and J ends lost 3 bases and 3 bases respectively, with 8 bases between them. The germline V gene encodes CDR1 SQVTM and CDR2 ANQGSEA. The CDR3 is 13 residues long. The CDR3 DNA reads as TGCAGCGTTGACCGTCGGGACACCGGGGAGCTGTTTTTT. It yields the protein CSVDRRDTGELFF.